Below, 8 T cell receptor beta chains from the same sample are listed, as sequenced in a study of T cell repertoires in cytomegalovirus infection. Each CDR3 protein gets one entry after TCRdb re-called the reads with MiXCR. This sample yields 450,000 to 550,000 distinct CDR3 sequences, of which 16% are seen a single time; roughly a quarter belongs to the top ten. Source material: CD8+ T cells from PBMCs. The receptors here all came from a human donor in good health (CMV status not recorded). Some clones in this sample may be carry-over from other donors' samples.

Details on this clonotype: With a much larger clone just one base away, this may be a read error. The rearrangement uses TRBV7-6 and TRBJ1-2; possible D gene TRBD1, 5 bases. The CDR3 length is 13 residues. Germline-derived CDR1 and CDR2 are SGHVS and FNYEAQ. V was shortened by 6 bases and J by 9 bases, with 17 bases between the two germline ends. CDR3 sequence (DNA): TGTGCCAGCAGTAGGGGATCACCGGAGAGCTACACCTTC. Amino acids: CASSRGSPESYTF.

This clonotype came up a few times. The rearrangement joins TRBV20-1 to TRBJ2-7; D may correspond to TRBD1 or TRBD2 (6 bases each). The V end was cut by 4 bases, the J end by 1 base, with 17 bases between. The CDR3 has 15 amino acids. From germline, CDR1 is DFQATT and CDR2 SNEGSKA (reference sequence). In DNA, the CDR3 is TGCAGTGCTATGGAGGGGGGTACGGCGTCCTACGAGCAGTACTTC. Residues: CSAMEGGTASYEQYF.

The table lists this clonotype with many counts. The chain has TRBV2 and TRBJ2-3; D is ambiguous. CDR3 length: 13 amino acids. Deletions cut 4 bases from V and 2 bases from J, with 7 bases between. CDR1 SNHLY and CDR2 FYNNEI come from the germline V gene. In DNA form, the CDR3 reads TGTGCCAGCAGTGTAGCTTACACAGATACGCAGTATTTT. This sequence encodes CASSVAYTDTQYF.

The rearrangement uses TRBV12-5 and TRBJ2-1; 13 nucleotides match TRBD2. CDR3 length equals 17 residues. V shed 6 bases, J shed 4 bases, and the junction held 9 bases outside the gene matches. In germline, CDR1 is LGHNT, CDR2 FRNRAP. CDR3 DNA sequence: TGTGCTAGTGGCTCAACTAGCGGGGGGGCCATGTACAATGAGCAGTTCTTC. Amino acid sequence: CASGSTSGGAMYNEQFF.

This clonotype was picked up many times. The chain employs TRBV11-2 and TRBJ2-7; 8 bases map to TRBD1. The CDR3 has 16 amino acids. Per the germline V gene, CDR1 is SGHAT and CDR2 is FQNNGV. Trimming cost V 3 bases and J 2 bases; bases outside gene matches: 9. CDR3 region: CASSFWDRRVPYEQYF. CDR3 DNA sequence: TGTGCCAGCAGCTTTTGGGACAGGAGGGTTCCCTACGAGCAGTACTTC. Full variable domain (rest looked up from reference TRBV11-2 and TRBJ2-7): EAGVAQSPRYKIIEKRQSVAFWCNPISGHATLYWYQQILGQGPKLLIQFQNNGVVDDSQLPKDRFSAERLKGVDSTLKIQPAKLEDSAVYLCASSFWDRRVPYEQYFGPGTRLTVT.

The chain has TRBV6-5 and TRBJ2-7; the D call may be TRBD1 or TRBD2 (5 bases each). Looked up from germline, CDR1 is MNHEY and CDR2 is SVGAGI. The CDR3 loop spans 15 amino acids. V lost 0 bases and J lost 7, with 16 bases in between. CDR3 protein: CASSYSQGGLREQYF. The CDR3 coding sequence is TGTGCCAGCAGTTACTCGCAGGGCGGACTTCGTGAGCAGTACTTC.

The chain couples TRBV5-1 to TRBJ2-7, with D possibly TRBD1 on 6 matching bases. V gave up 5 bases and J gave up 3 bases, with 9 bases separating them. The V gene's germline CDR1 is SGHRS and CDR2 YFSETQ. The CDR3 has 12 amino acids. CDR3 DNA sequence: TGCGCCAGCAGACAGGACAGCTACGAGCAGTACTTC. Its translation is CASRQDSYEQYF.

This clonotype was recorded many times. The chain couples TRBV28 to TRBJ1-2, with 7 bases aligning to TRBD1. Losses at the gene ends were 4 bases for V and 7 bases for J; bases not matched to a gene: 9. Germline CDR1 reads MDHEN; CDR2 reads SYDVKM. This CDR3 region has 14 residues. The CDR3: CASSSRGGGFGYTF. CDR3 DNA sequence: TGTGCCAGCAGTTCCAGGGGGGGAGGGTTTGGCTACACCTTC.